A single sample is the source of the 21 T cell receptor beta chains below, sequenced in a study of cytomegalovirus exposure and HLA in healthy donors. Amplification used 60 Vbeta primers and 13 Jbeta primers. Repertoires were generated with immunoSEQ multiplex PCR, while TCRdb's copy carries only in-frame clones and drops some. The data show 150,000 to 200,000 clones, around four fifths seen once. What was sequenced was PBMCs. The receptor source for this set is a girl aged 5 to 17 in good health and CMV-seropositive.

The chain employs TRBV4-1 and TRBJ2-7, with a tentative D call TRBD1 (6 bases). CDR1 and CDR2 (germline): MGHRA, YSYEKL. CDR3 length equals 15 residues. The germline V and J ends were trimmed by 3 bases and 9 bases, with 21 bases remaining between them. CDR3 DNA sequence: TGCGCCAGCAGCCACATACAGGGTGGGATACGAGGGCAGTACTTC. Its translation is CASSHIQGGIRGQYF.

The genes are TRBV5-1 and TRBJ2-5; 7 bases agree with TRBD2. CDR1 SGHRS and CDR2 YFSETQ come from the germline V gene. The J segment lost 2 bases and the V segment lost 3 bases, leaving 16 bases of the junction unmatched. This CDR3 has 18 amino acids. The CDR3 nucleotides are TGCGCCAGCAGCTGGACCCGGGGCGGGAGCGGAATTCAAGAGACCCAGTACTTC. Translation: CASSWTRGGSGIQETQYF.

Concerning this clone itself: The junction departs from germline at one end; a sequencing error may be responsible. The chain uses TRBV7-7 and TRBJ2-5, with 10 bases that match TRBD2. Germline loops: CDR1 SSHAT, CDR2 FNYEAQ (reference sequence). CDR3 length: 15 amino acids. CDR3 bases: TGTGCTAGCAGCCGAGCGGGGGGGCTACGAGAGACCCAGTACTTC. Translation: CASSRAGGLRETQYF.

The chain links TRBV19 to TRBJ2-7, with 7 bases matching TRBD1. The CDR3 is 13 residues long. Trimming removed 5 bases from V and 1 base from J; junction bases left unmatched: 2. Per germline, CDR1 LNHDA and CDR2 SQIVND (reference sequence). CDR3 coding DNA: TGTGCCAGTAGTCCAGGGGGATCCTACGAGCAGTACTTC. This codes for CASSPGGSYEQYF.

The gene calls are TRBV12-5 and TRBJ1-1; TRBD1 is a possible D gene (5 bases). The CDR3 sequence is 15 residues long. The germline CDR1 and CDR2 sequences are LGHNT and FRNRAP. Deletions cut 5 bases from V and 1 base from J, with 14 bases between. As DNA, the CDR3 is TGTGCTAGTGGTCACCTCCAGGGTTGGAACACTGAAGCTTTCTTT. It translates to CASGHLQGWNTEAFF.

The V call is TRBV7-6, the J call TRBJ1-4; D gene ambiguous. This CDR3 has 13 amino acids. Germline V lookup: CDR1 SGHVS, CDR2 FNYEAQ. V lost 5 bases and J 7 bases, leaving 11 bases between the germline ends. CDR3 residues: CASSPRGVEKLFF. CDR3 nucleotides: TGTGCCAGCAGCCCCCGAGGCGTTGAAAAACTGTTTTTT.

The chain carries TRBV14 and TRBJ1-1; possibly TRBD1 for D (6 bases). The V end lost 1 base, the J end lost 1 base, and 10 bases lay between the germline ends. Germline V gives CDR1 SGHDN, CDR2 FVKESK. CDR3 length: 15 residues. For the CDR3, the DNA is TGTGCCAGCAGCCAAGCGGGACACAGGAACACTGAAGCTTTCTTT. Protein: CASSQAGHRNTEAFF. Full variable domain (rest looked up from reference TRBV14 and TRBJ1-1): EAGVTQFPSHSVIEKGQTVTLRCDPISGHDNLYWYRRVMGKEIKFLLHFVKESKQDESGMPNNRFLAERTGGTYSTLKVQPAELEDSGVYFCASSQAGHRNTEAFFGQGTRLTVV.

V gene TRBV9 combines with J gene TRBJ2-5; D perhaps matches TRBD1 (6 bases). The germline V gene encodes CDR1 SGDLS and CDR2 YYNGEE. The germline V and J ends were trimmed by 4 bases and 2 bases, with 24 bases remaining between them. The length of the CDR3 is 18 residues. The CDR3 loop is CASSPREFQGSHQETQYF. CDR3 nucleotides: TGTGCCAGCAGCCCCCGTGAATTCCAGGGGTCACATCAAGAGACCCAGTACTTC.

This chain connects TRBV6-1 to TRBJ1-3; no clear D. Per germline, CDR1 MNHNS and CDR2 SASEGT. V gave up 2 bases and J gave up 0 bases, with 8 bases separating them. The CDR3 has 15 residues. In DNA, the CDR3 is TGTGCCAGCAGTGAACGGGGTAACTCTGGAAACACCATATATTTT. Translation gives CASSERGNSGNTIYF.

This chain uses TRBV6-5 with TRBJ2-2; 8 bases are a match to TRBD1. The J segment lost 6 bases and the V segment lost 4 bases, leaving 7 bases of the junction unmatched. Germline CDR1 is MNHEY and CDR2 is SVGAGI. This CDR3 has 15 amino acids. CDR3 in amino acids: CASSFGQGWAGELFF. The CDR3 bases are TGTGCCAGCAGTTTTGGACAGGGATGGGCCGGGGAGCTGTTTTTT.

This clone was detected once. The chain couples TRBV25-1 to TRBJ2-5; 7 bases agree with TRBD1. V shed 3 bases, J shed 1 base, and the junction held 11 bases outside the gene matches. This CDR3 has 17 residues. From germline, CDR1 is MGHDK and CDR2 SYGVNS. CDR3 protein: CASSDWGPGGTQETQYF. CDR3 sequence (DNA): TGTGCCAGCAGTGACTGGGGCCCAGGGGGTACCCAAGAGACCCAGTACTTC.

The rearrangement links TRBV6-5 to TRBJ1-2, with no clear D. Per the germline V gene, CDR1 is MNHEY and CDR2 is SVGAGI. V lost 5 bases and J lost 8, with 9 bases in between. The CDR3 spans 11 residues. The CDR3 reads CASSIAEGYTF. In nucleotides, the CDR3 is TGTGCCAGCAGTATCGCGGAGGGCTACACCTTC.

This clone was seen only once. The chain uses TRBV7-3 and TRBJ2-7, with D perhaps TRBD2 (6 bases). The CDR3 has 13 residues. CDR1 and CDR2 from the germline V gene are SGHTA and FQGTGA. The V and J ends lost 2 bases and 4 bases respectively, with 9 bases between them. The CDR3 nucleotides read TGTGCCAGCAGCTTAGAGGCGGGGTACGAGCAGTACTTC. It yields the protein CASSLEAGYEQYF.

The CDR3 region is CASSQDPVMETQYF. CDR3 DNA: TGCGCCAGCAGCCAAGATCCCGTTATGGAGACCCAGTACTTC. The gene calls are TRBV4-1 and TRBJ2-5, with unresolved D. V was trimmed by 0 bases and J by 5 bases, leaving 10 bases between them. The CDR3 length is 14 residues. CDR1 and CDR2 from the germline V gene are MGHRA and YSYEKL.

This clone has just one count. The chain has TRBV7-2 and TRBJ2-5, with 8 bases lining up with TRBD2. The J call may not be correct, given that the DNA end is closer to TRBJ2-7. This CDR3 region has 16 residues. From germline, CDR1 is SGHTA and CDR2 FQGNSA. CDR3 amino acids: CASSPGTRLFSYEQYF. The CDR3 DNA is TGTGCCAGCAGCCCCGGGACTAGACTATTCTCCTACGAGCAGTACTTC.

The genes are TRBV19 and TRBJ1-5, with D perhaps matching TRBD1 (6 bases). CDR1 is LNHDA, CDR2 SQIVND, per germline (reference sequence). This CDR3 spans 15 amino acids. V lost 6 bases and J lost 1, with 13 bases in between. Written as DNA, the CDR3 is TGTGCCAGTAGGGTTGACAGGACGAGCAATCAGCCCCAGCATTTT. Amino acid sequence: CASRVDRTSNQPQHF.

This clone occurred once. The junction differs from germline at one of its ends, possibly a read error. J is TRBJ2-7 and V is TRBV6-5, with D maybe TRBD1 (6 bases). The CDR3 covers 15 residues. The germline gives CDR1 MNHEY, CDR2 SVGAGI. The CDR3 here is CASGYNRASGYEQYF. The CDR3 bases are TGTGCCAGCGGTTACAACAGGGCCTCAGGATACGAGCAGTACTTC.

This clone was detected only a few times. The chain combines TRBV10-3 with TRBJ1-5, with D maybe TRBD1 (5 bases). This CDR3 contains 14 residues. The germline V gene encodes CDR1 ENHRY and CDR2 SYGVKD. V lost 9 bases, J lost 6 bases, and 18 bases lay in between. The CDR3 DNA follows: TGTGCCATTGCTACAGAGGCCGGGGGTCAGCCCCAGCATTTT. Translating gives CAIATEAGGQPQHF.

The rearrangement uses TRBV6-1 and TRBJ2-1, with 11 nucleotides matching TRBD2. The CDR3 consists of 15 residues. Germline V gives CDR1 MNHNS, CDR2 SASEGT. V lost 1 base to trimming and J lost 9 bases; unmatched junction nucleotides: 5. DNA of the CDR3: TGTGCCAGCAGTGAAGAGGGCCTAGCGGGGGGTGAGCAGTTCTTC. Translating gives CASSEEGLAGGEQFF.

The CDR3 protein is CASSQSIFRGPSISYTF. Written as DNA, the CDR3 is TGTGCCAGCAGCCAATCGATATTCAGGGGGCCCTCTATTAGCTACACCTTC. The chain has TRBV16 and TRBJ1-2, with 8 bases matching TRBD1. The V segment lost 0 bases and the J segment 9 bases; nucleotides outside the gene matches: 15. This CDR3 is built from 17 residues. The V gene's germline CDR1 is KGHSY and CDR2 FQNENV.

This chain uses TRBV9 with TRBJ1-2; 11 nucleotides agree with TRBD1. Trimming at V came to 0 bases and at J to 7 bases, leaving 14 bases not matched to a gene. CDR1 and CDR2 from the germline V gene are SGDLS and YYNGEE. The length of the CDR3 is 18 residues. This CDR3 is CASSVEALGQGDFVGYTF. The CDR3 coding sequence is TGTGCCAGCAGCGTAGAAGCGTTGGGACAGGGGGATTTCGTTGGCTACACCTTC.